This T cell receptor (beta chain) was obtained from a study of OX40 agonist ivuxolimab in advanced cancers. Study-wide context: An agonistic anti-OX40 (CD134) antibody, ivuxolimab, was used to treat the patients. Study observations and caveats: Normalized expansion of T-cell clones was also low for some nonresponders.

The table came from immunoSEQ multiplex PCR; TCRdb's copy has only in-frame clones and leaves some out. The table records about 70,000 clones, 70% to 90% of them present only once. The CDR3 loop spans 16 amino acids. After removal of 0 bases from V and 5 bases from J, the junction contained 9 bases not matched to a gene. Germline loops: CDR1 LGHNA, CDR2 YNFKEQ. Worth noting for this clone: Its specificity is not known.

The source material was CD4+ or CD8+ T cells sorted from blood, sampled in a trial of the OX40 agonist ivuxolimab. The TCR was taken from an adult with an advanced solid tumor such as melanoma, head and neck, liver or kidney cancer. V is TRBV4-2 and J is TRBJ2-7, with 8 bases aligning to TRBD1. CDR3 in DNA: TGTGCCAGCAGCCAAGACACCGCGGCAGGGGGCCACGAGCAGTACTTC. Its protein product is CASSQDTAAGGHEQYF.